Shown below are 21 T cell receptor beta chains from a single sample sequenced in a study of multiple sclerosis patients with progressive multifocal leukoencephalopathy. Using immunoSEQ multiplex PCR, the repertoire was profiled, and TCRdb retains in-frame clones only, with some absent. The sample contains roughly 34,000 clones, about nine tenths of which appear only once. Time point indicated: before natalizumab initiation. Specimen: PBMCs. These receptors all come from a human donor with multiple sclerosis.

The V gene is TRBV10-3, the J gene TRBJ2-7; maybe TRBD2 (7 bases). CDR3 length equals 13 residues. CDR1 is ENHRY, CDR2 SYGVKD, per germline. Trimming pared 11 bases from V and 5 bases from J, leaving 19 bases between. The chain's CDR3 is CAVGGPLRNEQYF. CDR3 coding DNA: TGTGCCGTCGGGGGGCCCTTGAGGAACGAGCAGTACTTC.

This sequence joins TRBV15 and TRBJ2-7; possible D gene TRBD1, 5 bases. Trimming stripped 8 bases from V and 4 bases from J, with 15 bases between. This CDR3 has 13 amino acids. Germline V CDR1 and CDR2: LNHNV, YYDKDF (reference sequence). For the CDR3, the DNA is TGTGCCACCTCGAGACAGCTAGAATACGAGCAGTACTTC. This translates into CATSRQLEYEQYF.

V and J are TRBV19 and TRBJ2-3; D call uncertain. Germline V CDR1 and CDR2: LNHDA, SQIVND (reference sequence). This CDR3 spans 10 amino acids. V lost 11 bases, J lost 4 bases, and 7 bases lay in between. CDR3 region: CACGPDTQYF. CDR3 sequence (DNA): TGTGCCTGTGGGCCAGATACGCAGTATTTT.

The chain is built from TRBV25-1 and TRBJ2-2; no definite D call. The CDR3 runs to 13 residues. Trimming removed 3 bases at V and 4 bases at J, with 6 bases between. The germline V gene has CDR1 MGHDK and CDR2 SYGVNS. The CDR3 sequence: CASSEDPTGELFF. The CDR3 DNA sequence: TGTGCCAGCAGTGAGGACCCCACCGGGGAGCTGTTTTTT. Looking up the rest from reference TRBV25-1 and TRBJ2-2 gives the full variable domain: EADIYQTPRYLVIGTGKKITLECSQTMGHDKMYWYQQDPGMELHLIHYSYGVNSTEKGDLSSESTVSRIRTEHFPLTLESARPSHTSQYLCASSEDPTGELFFGEGSRLTVL.

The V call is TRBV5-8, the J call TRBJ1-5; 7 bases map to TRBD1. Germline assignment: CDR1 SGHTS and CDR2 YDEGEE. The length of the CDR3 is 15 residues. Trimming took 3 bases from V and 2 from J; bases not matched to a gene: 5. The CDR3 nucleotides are TGTGCCAGCAGCTACAGGACAGGAGGCAATCAGCCCCAGCATTTT. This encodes CASSYRTGGNQPQHF.

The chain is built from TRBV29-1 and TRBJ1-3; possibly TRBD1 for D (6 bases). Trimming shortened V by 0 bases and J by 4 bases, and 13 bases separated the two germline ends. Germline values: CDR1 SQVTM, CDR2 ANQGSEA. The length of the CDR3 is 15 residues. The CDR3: CSVEDIRGLGNTIYF. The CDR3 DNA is TGCAGCGTTGAAGATATCAGGGGCCTCGGAAACACCATATATTTT.

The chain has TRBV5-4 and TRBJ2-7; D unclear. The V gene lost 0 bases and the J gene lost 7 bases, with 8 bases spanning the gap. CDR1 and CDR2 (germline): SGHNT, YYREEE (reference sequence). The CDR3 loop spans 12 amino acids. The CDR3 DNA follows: TGTGCCAGCAGCTTGGGCGCTAGGGAGCAGTACTTC. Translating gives CASSLGAREQYF.

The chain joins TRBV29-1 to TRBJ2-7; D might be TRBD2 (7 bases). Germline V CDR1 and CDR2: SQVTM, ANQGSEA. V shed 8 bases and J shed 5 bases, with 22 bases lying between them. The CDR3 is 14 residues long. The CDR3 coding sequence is TGCAGCTCCGGGGAGGGGGGGTACGGCCACGAGCAGTACTTC. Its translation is CSSGEGGYGHEQYF.

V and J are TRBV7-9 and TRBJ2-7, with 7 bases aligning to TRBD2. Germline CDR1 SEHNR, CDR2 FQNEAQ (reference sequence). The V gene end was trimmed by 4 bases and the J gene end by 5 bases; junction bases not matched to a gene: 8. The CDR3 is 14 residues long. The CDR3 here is CASSSSGKGNEQYF. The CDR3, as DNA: TGTGCCAGCAGCTCGAGCGGGAAGGGAAACGAGCAGTACTTC.

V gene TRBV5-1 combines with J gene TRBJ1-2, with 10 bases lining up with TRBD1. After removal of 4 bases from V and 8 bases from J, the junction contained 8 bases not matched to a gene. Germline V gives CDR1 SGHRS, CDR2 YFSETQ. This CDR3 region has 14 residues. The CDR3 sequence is CASSSGGQGSGYTF. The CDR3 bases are TGCGCCAGCAGCAGCGGGGGACAGGGGAGCGGCTACACCTTC.

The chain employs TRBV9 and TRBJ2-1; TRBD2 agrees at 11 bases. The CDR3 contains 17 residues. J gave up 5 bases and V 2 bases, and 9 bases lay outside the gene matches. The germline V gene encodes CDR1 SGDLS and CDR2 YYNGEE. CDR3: CASSVGLAGGKDNEQFF. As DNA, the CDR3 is TGTGCCAGCAGCGTTGGCCTAGCGGGAGGCAAGGACAATGAGCAGTTCTTC.

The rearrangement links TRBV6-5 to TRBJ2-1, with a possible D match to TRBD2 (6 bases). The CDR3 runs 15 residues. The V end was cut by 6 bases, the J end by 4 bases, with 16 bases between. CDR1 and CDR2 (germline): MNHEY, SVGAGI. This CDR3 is CASSVGGGAYNEQFF. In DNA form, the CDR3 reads TGTGCCAGCAGCGTGGGAGGCGGGGCTTACAATGAGCAGTTCTTC.

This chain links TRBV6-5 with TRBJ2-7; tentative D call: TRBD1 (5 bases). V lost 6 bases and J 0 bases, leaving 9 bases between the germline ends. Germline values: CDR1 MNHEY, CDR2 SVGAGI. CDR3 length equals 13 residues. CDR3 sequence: CASSLTASYEQYF. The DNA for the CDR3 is TGTGCCAGCAGCCTGACAGCCTCCTACGAGCAGTACTTC.

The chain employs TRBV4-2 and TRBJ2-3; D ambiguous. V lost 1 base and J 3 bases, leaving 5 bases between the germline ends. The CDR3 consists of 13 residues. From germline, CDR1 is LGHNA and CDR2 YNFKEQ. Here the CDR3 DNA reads TGTGCCAGCAGCCAAGCTAGGACAGATACGCAGTATTTT. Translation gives CASSQARTDTQYF.

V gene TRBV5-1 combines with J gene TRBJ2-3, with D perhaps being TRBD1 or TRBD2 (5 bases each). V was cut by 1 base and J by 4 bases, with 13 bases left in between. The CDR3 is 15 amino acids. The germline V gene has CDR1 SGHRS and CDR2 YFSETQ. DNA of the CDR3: TGCGCCAGCAGCTTGAACCCCGGGGCCTCAGATACGCAGTATTTT. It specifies CASSLNPGASDTQYF.

In nucleotides, the CDR3 is TGTGCCAGCAGCTATGCTTGGAACACTGAAGCTTTCTTT. Translation: CASSYAWNTEAFF. V is TRBV28 and J is TRBJ1-1; D is uncertain. V was shortened by 6 bases and J by 1 base, with 9 bases between the two germline ends. The CDR3 covers 13 residues. Per germline, CDR1 MDHEN and CDR2 SYDVKM.

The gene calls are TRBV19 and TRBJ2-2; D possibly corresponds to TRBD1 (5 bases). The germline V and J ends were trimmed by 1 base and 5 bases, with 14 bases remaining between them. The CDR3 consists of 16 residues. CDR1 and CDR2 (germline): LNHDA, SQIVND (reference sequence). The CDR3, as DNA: TGTGCCAGTAGTATAGTTTCAGGGTTTGGGACCGGGGAGCTGTTTTTT. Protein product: CASSIVSGFGTGELFF. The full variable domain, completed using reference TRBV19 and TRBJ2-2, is DGGITQSPKYLFRKEGQNVTLSCEQNLNHDAMYWYRQDPGQGLRLIYYSQIVNDFQKGDIAEGYSVSREKKESFPLTVTSAQKNPTAFYLCASSIVSGFGTGELFFGEGSRLTVL.

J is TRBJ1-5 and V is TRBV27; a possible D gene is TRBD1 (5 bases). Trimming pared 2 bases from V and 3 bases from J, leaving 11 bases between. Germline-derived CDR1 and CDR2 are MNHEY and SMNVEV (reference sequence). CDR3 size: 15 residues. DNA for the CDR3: TGTGCCAGCAGTTTAGAGGGGAGGCTCAATCAGCCCCAGCATTTT. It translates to CASSLEGRLNQPQHF.

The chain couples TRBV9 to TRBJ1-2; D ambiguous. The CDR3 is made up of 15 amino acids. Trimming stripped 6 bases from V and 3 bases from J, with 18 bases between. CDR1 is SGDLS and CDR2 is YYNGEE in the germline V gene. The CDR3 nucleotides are TGTGCCAGCAAGTTGAGTGGGCGACGCGACTATGGCTACACCTTC. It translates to CASKLSGRRDYGYTF.

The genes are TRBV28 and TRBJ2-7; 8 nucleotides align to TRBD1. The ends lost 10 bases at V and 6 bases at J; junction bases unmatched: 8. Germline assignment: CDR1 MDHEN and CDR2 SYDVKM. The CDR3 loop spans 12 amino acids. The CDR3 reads CATSTGVTEQYF. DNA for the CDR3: TGTGCCACCTCGACAGGGGTGACCGAGCAGTACTTC.

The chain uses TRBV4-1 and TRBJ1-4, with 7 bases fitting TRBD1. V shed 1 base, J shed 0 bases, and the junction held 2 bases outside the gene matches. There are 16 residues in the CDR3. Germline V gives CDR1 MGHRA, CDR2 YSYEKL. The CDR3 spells CASSQAQGATNEKLFF. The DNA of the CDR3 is TGCGCCAGCAGCCAAGCCCAGGGGGCAACTAATGAAAAACTGTTTTTT.